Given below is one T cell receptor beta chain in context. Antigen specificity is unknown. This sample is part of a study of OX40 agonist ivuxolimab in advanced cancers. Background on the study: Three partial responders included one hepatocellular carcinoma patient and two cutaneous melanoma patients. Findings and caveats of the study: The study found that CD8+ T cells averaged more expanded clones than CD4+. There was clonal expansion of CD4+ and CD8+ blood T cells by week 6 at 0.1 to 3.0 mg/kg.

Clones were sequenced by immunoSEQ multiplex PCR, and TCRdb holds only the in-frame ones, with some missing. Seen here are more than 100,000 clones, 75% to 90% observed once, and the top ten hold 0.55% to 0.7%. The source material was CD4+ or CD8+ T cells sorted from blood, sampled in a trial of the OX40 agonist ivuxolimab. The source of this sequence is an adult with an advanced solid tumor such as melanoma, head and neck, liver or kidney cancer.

The CDR3 loop is CASSSVSYGYTF. For the CDR3, the DNA is TGTGCCAGCAGTTCCGTCTCCTATGGCTACACCTTC. V gene TRBV28 combines with J gene TRBJ1-2; no reliable D call. This CDR3 comprises 12 residues. V was shortened by 4 bases and J by 4 bases, with 7 bases between the two germline ends. Germline V lookup: CDR1 MDHEN, CDR2 SYDVKM.